A single sample is the source of the 7 T cell receptor beta chains below, sequenced in a study of blood T cells in healthy people across ages. With a J-beta primer mix and a sample-barcoded 5' primer, a second PCR ran 7 to 11 cycles. TCRdb re-called the 5' RACE reads with MiXCR, one entry per CDR3 protein. This sample has approximately 830,000 distinct CDR3 sequences, with about 59% found just once. The sequenced sample consisted of blood. These receptors were taken from a man between 25 and 39 years old in good health.

This clonotype was seen only a few times. The chain is built from TRBV9 and TRBJ2-3; 11 bases match TRBD2. The CDR3 runs 16 residues. The J segment lost 2 bases and the V segment lost 0 bases, leaving 2 bases of the junction unmatched. Looked up from germline, CDR1 is SGDLS and CDR2 is YYNGEE. The CDR3 region is CASSVALAGVTDTQYF. CDR3 nucleotides: TGTGCCAGCAGCGTAGCACTAGCGGGGGTCACAGATACGCAGTATTTT.

The rearrangement joins TRBV27 to TRBJ2-3; tentatively, D is TRBD1 (5 bases). From germline, CDR1 is MNHEY and CDR2 SMNVEV (reference sequence). The CDR3 sequence is 16 residues long. The V end was cut by 5 bases, the J end by 1 base, with 16 bases between. For the CDR3, the DNA is TGTGCCAGCAGTCCCGGAACAGGCCTAGGCACAGATACGCAGTATTTT. The encoded protein is CASSPGTGLGTDTQYF.

The chain carries TRBV21-1 and TRBJ1-4. TRBV21-1 is shown as a pseudogene. The CDR3 length is 13 residues. The DNA of the CDR3 is TGTGCCAGCAGCGAGGGTGGTGGTGAAAAACTGTTTTTT. Amino acid sequence: CASSEGGGEKLFF.

The chain combines TRBV5-1 with TRBJ2-3, with D maybe TRBD2 (6 bases). Deletions cut 2 bases from V and 3 bases from J, with 13 bases between. The germline CDR1 and CDR2 sequences are SGHRS and YFSETQ. The CDR3 runs 15 residues. Here the CDR3 reads CASSFVRGRTDTQYF. The CDR3 bases are TGCGCCAGCAGCTTTGTGCGGGGACGTACAGATACGCAGTATTTT.

The CDR3 sequence is CASTFGRQGLNEQYF. The DNA of the CDR3 is TGTGCCAGCACATTTGGGAGACAGGGTCTAAACGAGCAGTACTTC. The chain links TRBV12-3 or TRBV12-4 to TRBJ2-4, with 7 bases matching TRBD1. Matching the DNA end better, TRBJ2-7 makes the J call doubtful. The CDR3 contains 15 residues.

The chain joins TRBV4-2 to TRBJ2-5; 11 bases align to TRBD1. Germline-derived CDR1 and CDR2 are LGHNA and YNFKEQ. Trimming at V came to 2 bases and at J to 4 bases, leaving 12 bases not matched to a gene. There are 18 residues in the CDR3. CDR3 amino acids: CASSQFSRTGGEGETQYF. CDR3 nucleotide sequence: TGTGCCAGCAGCCAATTTTCTCGGACAGGGGGCGAGGGAGAGACCCAGTACTTC.

This clonotype was seen only a few times. The chain joins TRBV12-3 or TRBV12-4 to TRBJ1-6, with a possible D match to TRBD1 (6 bases). Trimming took 8 bases from V and 9 from J, leaving 26 bases between them. The CDR3 has 17 amino acids. The CDR3 reads CASHKQGSPPRFSPLHF. The CDR3 nucleotides are TGTGCCAGCCATAAACAGGGTAGCCCTCCGAGATTTTCACCCCTCCACTTT.